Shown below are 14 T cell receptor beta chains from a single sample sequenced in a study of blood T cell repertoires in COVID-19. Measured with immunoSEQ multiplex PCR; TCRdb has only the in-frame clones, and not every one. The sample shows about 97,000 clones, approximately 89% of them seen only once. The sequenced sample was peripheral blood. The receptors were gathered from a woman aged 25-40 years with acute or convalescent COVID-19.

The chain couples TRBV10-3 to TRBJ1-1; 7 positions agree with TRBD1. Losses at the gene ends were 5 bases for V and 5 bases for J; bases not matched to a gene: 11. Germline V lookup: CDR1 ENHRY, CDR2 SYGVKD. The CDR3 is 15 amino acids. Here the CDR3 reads CAISQQGRGETEAFF. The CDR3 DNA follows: TGTGCCATCAGTCAACAGGGGCGTGGAGAAACTGAAGCTTTCTTT.

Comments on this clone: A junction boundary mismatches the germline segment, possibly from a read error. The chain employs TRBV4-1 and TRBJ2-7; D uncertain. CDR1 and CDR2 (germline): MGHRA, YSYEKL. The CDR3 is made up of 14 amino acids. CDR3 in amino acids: CASSEDRPVDEQYF. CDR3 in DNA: TGCGCCAGCAGCGAAGATCGCCCCGTAGACGAGCAGTACTTC.

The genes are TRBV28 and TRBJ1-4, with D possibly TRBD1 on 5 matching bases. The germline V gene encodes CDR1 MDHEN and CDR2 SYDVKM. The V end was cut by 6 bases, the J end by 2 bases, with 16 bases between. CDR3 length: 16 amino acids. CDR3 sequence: CASSPLGGGTNEKLFF. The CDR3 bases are TGTGCCAGCAGCCCCCTCGGGGGGGGGACTAATGAAAAACTGTTTTTT.

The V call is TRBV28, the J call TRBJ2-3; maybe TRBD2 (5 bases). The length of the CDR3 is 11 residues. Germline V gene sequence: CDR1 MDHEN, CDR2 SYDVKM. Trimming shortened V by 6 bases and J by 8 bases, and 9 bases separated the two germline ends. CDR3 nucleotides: TGTGCCAGCAGGCGGGCCCTTACGCAGTATTTT. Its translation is CASRRALTQYF.

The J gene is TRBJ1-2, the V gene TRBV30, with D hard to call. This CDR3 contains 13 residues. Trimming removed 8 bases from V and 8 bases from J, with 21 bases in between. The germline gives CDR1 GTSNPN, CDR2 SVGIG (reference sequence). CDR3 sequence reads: CATLSGGSGGYTF. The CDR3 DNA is TGTGCCACCCTCTCGGGAGGGTCCGGGGGCTACACCTTC.

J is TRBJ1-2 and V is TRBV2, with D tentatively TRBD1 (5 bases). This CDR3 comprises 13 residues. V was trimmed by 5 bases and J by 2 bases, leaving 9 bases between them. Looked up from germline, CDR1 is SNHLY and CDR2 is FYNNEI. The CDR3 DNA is TGTGCCAGCAGTCCAGGGCCGAACTATGGCTACACCTTC. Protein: CASSPGPNYGYTF.

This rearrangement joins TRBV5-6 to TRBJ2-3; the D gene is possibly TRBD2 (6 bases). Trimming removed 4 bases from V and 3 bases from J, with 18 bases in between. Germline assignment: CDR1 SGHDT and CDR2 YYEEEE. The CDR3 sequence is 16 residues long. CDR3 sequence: CASSPGLLGGTDTQYF. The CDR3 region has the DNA TGTGCCAGCAGCCCGGGACTCCTTGGGGGAACAGATACGCAGTATTTT.

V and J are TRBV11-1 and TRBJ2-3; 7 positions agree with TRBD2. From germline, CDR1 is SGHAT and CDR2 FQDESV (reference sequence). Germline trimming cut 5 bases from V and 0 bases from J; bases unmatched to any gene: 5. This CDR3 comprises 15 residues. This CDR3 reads CASSISGASTDTQYF. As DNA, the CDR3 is TGTGCCAGCAGCATCAGCGGGGCTAGCACAGATACGCAGTATTTT. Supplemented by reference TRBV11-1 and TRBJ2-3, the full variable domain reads EAEVAQSPRYKITEKSQAVAFWCDPISGHATLYWYRQILGQGPELLVQFQDESVVDDSQLPKDRFSAERLKGVDSTLKIQPAELGDSAMYLCASSISGASTDTQYFGPGTRLTVL.

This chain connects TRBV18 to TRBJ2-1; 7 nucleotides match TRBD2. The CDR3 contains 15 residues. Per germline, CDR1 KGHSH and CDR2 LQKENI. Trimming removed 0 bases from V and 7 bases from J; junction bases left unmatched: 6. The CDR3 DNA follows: TGTGCCAGCTCACCACCGGTCGGGGGAGGGAATGAGCAGTTCTTC. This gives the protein CASSPPVGGGNEQFF.

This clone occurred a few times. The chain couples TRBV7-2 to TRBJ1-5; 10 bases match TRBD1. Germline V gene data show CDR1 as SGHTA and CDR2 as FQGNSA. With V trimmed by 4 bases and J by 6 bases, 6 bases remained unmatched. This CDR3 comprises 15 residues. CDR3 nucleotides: TGTGCCAGCAGCTGGAGAGGGACAGGGGTTCAGCCCCAGCATTTT. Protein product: CASSWRGTGVQPQHF. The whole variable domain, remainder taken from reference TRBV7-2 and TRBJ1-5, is GAGVSQSPSNKVTEKGKDVELRCDPISGHTALYWYRQSLGQGLEFLIYFQGNSAPDKSGLPSDRFSAERTGGSVSTLTIQRTQQEDSAVYLCASSWRGTGVQPQHFGDGTRLSIL.

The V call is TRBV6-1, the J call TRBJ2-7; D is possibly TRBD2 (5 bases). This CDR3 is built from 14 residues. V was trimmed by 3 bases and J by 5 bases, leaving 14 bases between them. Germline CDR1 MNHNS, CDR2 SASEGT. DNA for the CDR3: TGTGCCAGCAGTGATAGACGGGGTTTCGACGAGCAGTACTTC. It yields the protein CASSDRRGFDEQYF.

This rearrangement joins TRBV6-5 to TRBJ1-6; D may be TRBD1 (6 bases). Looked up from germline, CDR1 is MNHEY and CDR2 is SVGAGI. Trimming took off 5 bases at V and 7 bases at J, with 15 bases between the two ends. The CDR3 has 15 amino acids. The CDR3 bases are TGTGCCAGCAGTCGGTCGCAGGGGAACAATTCACCCCTCCACTTT. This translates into CASSRSQGNNSPLHF.

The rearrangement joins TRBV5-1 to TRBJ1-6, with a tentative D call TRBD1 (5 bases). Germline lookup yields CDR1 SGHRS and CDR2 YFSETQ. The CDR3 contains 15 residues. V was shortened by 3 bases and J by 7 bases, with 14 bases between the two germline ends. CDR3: CASSSSGNNNSPLHF. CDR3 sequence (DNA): TGCGCCAGCAGCTCCTCAGGGAATAACAATTCACCCCTCCACTTT.

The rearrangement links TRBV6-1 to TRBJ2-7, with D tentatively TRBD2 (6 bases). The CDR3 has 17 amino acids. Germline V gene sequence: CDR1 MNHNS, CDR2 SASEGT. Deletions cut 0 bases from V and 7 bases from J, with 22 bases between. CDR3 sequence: CASSEAPLAGRPREQYF. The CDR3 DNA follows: TGTGCCAGCAGTGAAGCGCCATTGGCAGGGAGGCCGCGTGAGCAGTACTTC.